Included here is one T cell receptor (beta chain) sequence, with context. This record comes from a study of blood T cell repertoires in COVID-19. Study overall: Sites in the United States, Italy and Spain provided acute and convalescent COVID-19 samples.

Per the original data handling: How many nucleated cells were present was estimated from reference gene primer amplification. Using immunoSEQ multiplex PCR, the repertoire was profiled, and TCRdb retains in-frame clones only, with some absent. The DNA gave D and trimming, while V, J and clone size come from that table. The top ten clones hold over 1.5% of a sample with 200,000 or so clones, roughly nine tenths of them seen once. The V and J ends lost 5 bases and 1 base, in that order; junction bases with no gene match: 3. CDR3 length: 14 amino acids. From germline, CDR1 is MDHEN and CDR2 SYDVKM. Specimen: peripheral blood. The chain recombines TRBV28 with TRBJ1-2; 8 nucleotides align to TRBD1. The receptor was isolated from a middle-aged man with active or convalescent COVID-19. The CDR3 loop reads CASSRTGLNYGYTF. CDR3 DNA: TGTGCCAGCAGTCGGACAGGGCTTAACTATGGCTACACCTTC.